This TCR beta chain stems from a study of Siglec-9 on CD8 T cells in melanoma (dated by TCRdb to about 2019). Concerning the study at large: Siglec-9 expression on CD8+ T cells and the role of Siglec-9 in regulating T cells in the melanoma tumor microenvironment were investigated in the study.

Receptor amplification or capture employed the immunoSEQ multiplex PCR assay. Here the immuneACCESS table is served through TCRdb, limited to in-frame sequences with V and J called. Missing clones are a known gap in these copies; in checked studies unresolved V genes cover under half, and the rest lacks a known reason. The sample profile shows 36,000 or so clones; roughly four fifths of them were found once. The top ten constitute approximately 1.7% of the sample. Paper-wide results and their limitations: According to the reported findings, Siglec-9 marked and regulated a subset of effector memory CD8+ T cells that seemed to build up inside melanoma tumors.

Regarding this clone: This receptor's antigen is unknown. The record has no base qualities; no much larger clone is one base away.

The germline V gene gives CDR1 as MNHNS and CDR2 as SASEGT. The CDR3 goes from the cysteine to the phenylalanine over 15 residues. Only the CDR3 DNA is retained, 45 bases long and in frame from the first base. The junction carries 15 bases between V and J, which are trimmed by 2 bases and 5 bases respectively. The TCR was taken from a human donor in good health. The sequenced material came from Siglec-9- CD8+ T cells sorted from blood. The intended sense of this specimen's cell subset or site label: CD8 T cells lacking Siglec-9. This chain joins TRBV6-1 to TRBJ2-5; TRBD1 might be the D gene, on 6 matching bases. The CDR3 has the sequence CASSEWTEGWETQYF. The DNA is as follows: TGTGCCAGCAGTGAATGGACAGAGGGATGGGAGACCCAGTACTTC.